Below, 19 T cell receptor beta chains from the same sample are listed, as sequenced in a study of blood T cells in healthy people across ages (dated by TCRdb to 2015 to 2017). The method was 5' RACE. Sequencer: Illumina HiSeq 2500. The second PCR ran for roughly 6 to 11 cycles and used a J-beta primer mix along with a sample-barcoded 5' primer. The public sequencing data were trimmed at Q25 with fastp and processed into clonotypes with MiXCR by TCRdb, which kept only in-frame beta chains. Identical CDR3 protein sequences are pooled into one entry, listed with their most common genes and DNA. Here the sample has hundreds of thousands of distinct CDR3 sequences; 58% occur a single time. The ten most abundant clones make up 22% of the sample. The sequenced sample was blood. These receptors all stem from a young man in good health.

This chain uses TRBV18 with TRBJ1-5; tentatively, D is TRBD1 (6 bases). This CDR3 is built from 15 residues. Germline V gives CDR1 KGHSH, CDR2 LQKENI. Trimming cost V 1 base and J 7 bases, with 14 bases left between them. Here the CDR3 DNA reads TGTGCCAGCTCACCACGAGGTACAGGGATGCAGCCCCAGCATTTT. This gives the protein CASSPRGTGMQPQHF. The complete variable domain, with remaining parts taken from reference TRBV18 and TRBJ1-5, reads NAGVMQNPRHLVRRRGQEARLRCSPMKGHSHVYWYRQLPEEGLKFMVYLQKENIIDESGMPKERFSAEFPKEGPSILRIQQVVRGDSAAYFCASSPRGTGMQPQHFGDGTRLSIL.

This chain links TRBV19 with TRBJ2-2; no clear D. The CDR3 has 13 residues. The germline V gene encodes CDR1 LNHDA and CDR2 SQIVND (reference sequence). V was clipped by 7 bases and J by 5 bases, with 11 bases between them. For the CDR3, the DNA is TGTGCCAGTAATAATGGTTGGACCGGGGAGCTGTTTTTT. Translated, it gives CASNNGWTGELFF.

This chain links TRBV5-6 with TRBJ2-1, with D possibly matching TRBD2 (6 bases). V was trimmed by 3 bases and J by 7 bases, leaving 20 bases between them. The length of the CDR3 is 16 residues. The germline gives CDR1 SGHDT, CDR2 YYEEEE. The CDR3 region has the DNA TGTGCCAGCAGCTCTTCATGGCAGGGACTTACGAATGAGCAGTTCTTC. Translating it yields CASSSSWQGLTNEQFF.

This clonotype was found a few times. This sequence joins TRBV20-1 and TRBJ1-2, with D maybe TRBD1 (6 bases). The CDR3 sequence is 13 residues long. Germline-derived CDR1 and CDR2 are DFQATT and SNEGSKA (reference sequence). V was pared by 4 bases and J by 3 bases, with 12 bases between. The CDR3 DNA follows: TGCAGTGCTAACGGGGGGCTGGACTATGGCTACACCTTC. Protein: CSANGGLDYGYTF.

The chain combines TRBV28 with TRBJ1-4; D not certain. Between the trimmed V and J ends, which lost 6 bases and 7 bases, there was a span of 21 bases. CDR3 length: 16 amino acids. Germline V gene lookup returns CDR1 MDHEN and CDR2 SYDVKM. CDR3 protein: CASSPLGKGGSEKLFF. The DNA of the CDR3 is TGTGCCAGCAGCCCGCTTGGCAAGGGAGGGAGTGAAAAACTGTTTTTT.

This rearrangement joins TRBV5-1 to TRBJ2-1; D gene ambiguous. This CDR3 is built from 12 residues. Germline V CDR1 and CDR2: SGHRS, YFSETQ. With 0 bases removed from V and 13 bases from J, the gap between germline ends came to 11 bases. CDR3 bases: TGCGCCAGCAGCTTGGATCACGTTCACCAGTTCTTC. Translating gives CASSLDHVHQFF.

The chain carries TRBV20-1 and TRBJ2-6; D remains ambiguous. Between the trimmed V and J ends, which lost 6 bases and 0 bases, there was a span of 9 bases. Germline V lookup: CDR1 DFQATT, CDR2 SNEGSKA (reference sequence). CDR3 size: 14 residues. The CDR3 bases are TGCAGTGCCAACCCGGCCTCTGGGGCCAACGTCCTGACTTTC. Protein: CSANPASGANVLTF.

The chain couples TRBV6-6 to TRBJ2-7; D may be TRBD2 (5 bases). In germline, CDR1 is MNHNY, CDR2 SVGAGI (reference sequence). The CDR3 extends over 15 amino acids. V lost 5 bases and J 0 bases, leaving 14 bases between the germline ends. The CDR3 here is CASSPPGWYSYEQYF. In nucleotides, the CDR3 is TGTGCCAGCAGTCCTCCGGGGTGGTACTCCTACGAGCAGTACTTC.

This clonotype was seen only a few times. V usage is TRBV20-1 and J usage is TRBJ2-4; D unresolved. In germline, CDR1 is DFQATT, CDR2 SNEGSKA (reference sequence). CDR3 size: 13 residues. V lost 6 bases, J lost 0 bases, and 9 bases lay in between. CDR3 sequence: CSAARLAKNIQYF. The CDR3 DNA is TGCAGTGCCGCTAGATTAGCCAAAAACATTCAGTACTTC.

The chain uses TRBV7-9 and TRBJ1-2; no definite D call. The CDR3 totals 11 residues. The V end lost 8 bases, the J end lost 4 bases, and 8 bases lay between the germline ends. In germline, CDR1 is SEHNR, CDR2 FQNEAQ (reference sequence). The CDR3: CASLSIYGYTF. The DNA of the CDR3 is TGTGCCAGCTTATCCATCTATGGCTACACCTTC.

This clonotype appeared a single time. This sequence joins TRBV20-1 and TRBJ1-5, with D possibly TRBD1 on 6 matching bases. Trimming left V 6 bases short and J 1 base short, with 7 bases between. CDR3 length: 12 amino acids. Germline lookup yields CDR1 DFQATT and CDR2 SNEGSKA (reference sequence). The CDR3 loop reads CSATGSNQPQHF. In nucleotides, the CDR3 is TGCAGTGCCACAGGGAGCAATCAGCCCCAGCATTTT.

The chain links TRBV20-1 to TRBJ2-5, with D maybe TRBD2 (5 bases). The CDR3 is 13 amino acids. Germline-derived CDR1 and CDR2 are DFQATT and SNEGSKA (reference sequence). Trimming shortened V by 4 bases and J by 7 bases, and 16 bases separated the two germline ends. In nucleotides, the CDR3 is TGCAGTGCTAAGACCACGGGAATGGGGACCCAGTACTTC. Its protein product is CSAKTTGMGTQYF.

This sequence joins TRBV7-2 and TRBJ2-5, with D tentatively TRBD1 (6 bases). The CDR3 consists of 13 residues. Trimming removed 6 bases at V and 5 bases at J, with 13 bases between. CDR1 is SGHTA, CDR2 FQGNSA, per germline. CDR3 sequence (DNA): TGTGCCAGCAGATTTGCAGGGGAGGAGACCCAGTACTTC. It is translated as CASRFAGEETQYF.

A few counts support this clonotype. V gene TRBV18 combines with J gene TRBJ2-1; TRBD2 matches at 11 bases. With 3 bases clipped from V and 6 bases from J, the junction kept 7 bases outside the gene matches. The CDR3 consists of 16 residues. The germline V gene has CDR1 KGHSH and CDR2 LQKENI. CDR3 nucleotides: TGTGCCAGCTCACCTCCGGGACTAGCGGTTTCCAATGAGCAGTTCTTC. It encodes CASSPPGLAVSNEQFF.

This clonotype has just a few counts. The chain combines TRBV6-4 with TRBJ2-4; D remains unclear. Germline CDR1 is MRHNA and CDR2 is SNTAGT. CDR3 length equals 13 residues. Between the trimmed V and J ends, which lost 7 bases and 0 bases, there was a span of 7 bases. The CDR3 coding sequence is TGTGCCAGCAAGCTAATAGCCAAAAACATTCAGTACTTC. Residues: CASKLIAKNIQYF.

Only a few counts were recorded for this clonotype. V usage is TRBV5-1 and J usage is TRBJ2-1, with D perhaps matching TRBD1 (5 bases). From germline, CDR1 is SGHRS and CDR2 YFSETQ. V lost 4 bases to trimming and J lost 7 bases, with 15 bases between them. This CDR3 is 14 amino acids long. CDR3 nucleotides: TGCGCCAGCAGCCTAGGGGATGAGTGGAATGAGCAGTTCTTC. Residues: CASSLGDEWNEQFF.

The chain recombines TRBV19 with TRBJ1-2, with unresolved D. This CDR3 is built from 13 residues. V dropped 6 bases and J dropped 6 bases, with 14 bases sitting between them. CDR1 LNHDA and CDR2 SQIVND come from the germline V gene (reference sequence). For the CDR3, the DNA is TGTGCCAGTAGACCGCCAGCTGAGGATGGCTACACCTTC. As protein: CASRPPAEDGYTF.

This rearrangement joins TRBV4-2 to TRBJ2-1; D is possibly TRBD1 (5 bases). Germline CDR1 is LGHNA and CDR2 is YNFKEQ. Trimming took off 3 bases at V and 14 bases at J, with 17 bases between the two ends. The CDR3 extends over 13 amino acids. The CDR3 region is CASSHHRRGPEFF. CDR3 DNA: TGTGCCAGCAGCCATCACCGAAGGGGCCCAGAGTTCTTC.

This clonotype was counted only a few times. V gene TRBV20-1 combines with J gene TRBJ2-3; 10 positions match TRBD2. This CDR3 comprises 16 residues. V gave up 4 bases and J gave up 2 bases; unmatched junction bases: 9. Germline V lookup: CDR1 DFQATT, CDR2 SNEGSKA (reference sequence). CDR3 nucleotides: TGCAGTGCTAAAGCGGGAGGGCCTTTTATCACAGATACGCAGTATTTT. Translating it yields CSAKAGGPFITDTQYF.